This T cell receptor beta chain was identified during a study of blood T cells in healthy people across ages. At least 6.5 million PBMCs were isolated per sample. The germline V gene encodes CDR1 MGHDK and CDR2 SYGVNS. This CDR3 has 12 residues. Then a second PCR, running roughly 7 to 11 cycles, was carried out with a sample-barcoded 5' primer and a J-beta primer mix. Every sample gave at least 3 million paired-end reads containing CDR3. TCRdb reanalysed the 5' RACE reads using MiXCR and keeps one entry per CDR3 protein. The sample includes approximately 830,000 distinct CDR3 sequences, around 68% of them seen just once. This clonotype has a handful of counts.

This receptor was identified in a man in his thirties or forties in good health. The V gene is TRBV25-1, the J gene TRBJ2-4; no clear D gene. Gene TRBJ2-7 matches the end of the DNA better, so the J call may be wrong. The sequenced sample consisted of blood. The CDR3 sequence is CASSGRNYEQYF. In DNA, the CDR3 is TGTGCCAGCAGTGGAAGAAACTACGAGCAGTACTTC.